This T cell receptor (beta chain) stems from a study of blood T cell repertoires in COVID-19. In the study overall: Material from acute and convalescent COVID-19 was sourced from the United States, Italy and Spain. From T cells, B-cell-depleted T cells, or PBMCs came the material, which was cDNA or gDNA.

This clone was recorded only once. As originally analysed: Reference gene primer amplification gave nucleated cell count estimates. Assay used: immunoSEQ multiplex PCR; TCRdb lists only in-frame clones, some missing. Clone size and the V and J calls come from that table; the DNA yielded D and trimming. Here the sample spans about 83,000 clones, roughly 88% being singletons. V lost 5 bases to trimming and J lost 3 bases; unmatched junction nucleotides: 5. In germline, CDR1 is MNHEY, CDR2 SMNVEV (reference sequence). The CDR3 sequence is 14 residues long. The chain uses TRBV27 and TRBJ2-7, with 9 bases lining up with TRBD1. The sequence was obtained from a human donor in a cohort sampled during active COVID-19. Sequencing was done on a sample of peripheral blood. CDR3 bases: TGTGCCAGCAGTAAGACAGGGGGGAGCTACGAGCAGTACTTC. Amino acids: CASSKTGGSYEQYF.